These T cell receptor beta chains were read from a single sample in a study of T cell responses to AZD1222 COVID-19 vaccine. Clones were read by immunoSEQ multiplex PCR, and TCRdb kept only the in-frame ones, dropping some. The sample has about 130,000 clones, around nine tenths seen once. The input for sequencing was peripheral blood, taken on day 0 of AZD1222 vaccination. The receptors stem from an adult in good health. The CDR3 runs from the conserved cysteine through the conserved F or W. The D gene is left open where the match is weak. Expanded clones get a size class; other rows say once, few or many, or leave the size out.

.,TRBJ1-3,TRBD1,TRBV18,CASSPKRETGINTIYF,TGTGCCAGCTCACCAAAGCGAGAGACAGGGATAAACACCATATATTTT
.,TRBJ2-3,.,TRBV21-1,CASSKGGGDTQYF,TGTGCCAGCAGCAAAGGGGGAGGAGATACGCAGTATTTT
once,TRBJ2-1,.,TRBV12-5,CASGLVFPSRFGEQFF,TGTGCTAGTGGTTTGGTATTTCCCTCCCGGTTCGGTGAGCAGTTCTTC
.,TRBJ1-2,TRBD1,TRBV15,CATSSSRIQGSSGGYTF,TGTGCCACCAGCTCAAGCCGTATACAGGGGTCCTCGGGTGGCTACACCTTC
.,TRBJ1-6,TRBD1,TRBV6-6,CASSYSTGLVAPLHF,TGTGCCAGCAGTTACTCGACAGGGTTGGTCGCACCCCTCCACTTT
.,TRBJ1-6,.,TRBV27,CASSLRVVDNSPLHF,TGTGCCAGCAGTTTAAGAGTCGTAGACAATTCACCCCTCCACTTT
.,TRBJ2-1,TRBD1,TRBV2,CAGDRGFYNEQFF,TGTGCCGGGGACAGGGGCTTCTACAATGAGCAGTTCTTC
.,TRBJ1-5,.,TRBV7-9,CASSPYADQPQHF,TGTGCCAGCAGCCCTTATGCGGATCAGCCCCAGCATTTT
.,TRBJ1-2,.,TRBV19,CASSTAGTRNYGYTF,TGTGCCAGTAGTACGGCAGGGACACGGAACTATGGCTACACCTTC
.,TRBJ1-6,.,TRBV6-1,CASSEAQYSPLHF,TGTGCCAGCAGTGAAGCGCAATATTCACCCCTCCACTTT
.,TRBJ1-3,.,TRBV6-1,CASIRGESTGNTIYF,TGTGCCAGCATCCGGGGAGAGAGCACTGGAAACACCATATATTTT
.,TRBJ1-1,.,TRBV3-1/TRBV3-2,CASSQDLGNTEAFF,TGTGCCAGCAGCCAAGATCTAGGGAACACTGAAGCTTTCTTT
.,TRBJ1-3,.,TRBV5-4,CASSRSADSSGNTIYF,TGTGCCAGCAGTCGTAGCGCCGACAGTTCTGGAAACACCATATATTTT
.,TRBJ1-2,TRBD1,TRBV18,CASSLRQGHGYTF,TGTGCCAGCTCACTTCGACAGGGCCATGGCTACACCTTC
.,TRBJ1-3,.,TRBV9,CASSVGTSGNTIYF,TGTGCCAGCAGCGTAGGCACCTCTGGAAACACCATATATTTT
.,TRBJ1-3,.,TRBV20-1,CSASGGSGNTIYF,TGCAGTGCTAGTGGGGGTTCTGGAAACACCATATATTTT
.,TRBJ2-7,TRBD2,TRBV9,CASSPGLAATLYEQYF,TGTGCCAGCAGCCCCGGACTAGCGGCAACCCTCTACGAGCAGTACTTC
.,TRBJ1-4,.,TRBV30,CAWSLRVGEKLFF,TGTGCCTGGAGTTTACGGGTCGGTGAAAAACTGTTTTTT
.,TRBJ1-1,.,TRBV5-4,CASSPTGGQGAFF,TGTGCCAGCAGCCCAACCGGGGGGCAGGGAGCTTTCTTT
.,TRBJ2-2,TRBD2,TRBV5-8,CASSALAGGNTGELFF,TGTGCCAGCAGCGCACTAGCGGGGGGGAACACCGGGGAGCTGTTTTTT
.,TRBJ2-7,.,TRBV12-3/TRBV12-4,CASRVTSGRKKYF,TGTGCCAGCAGAGTTACATCAGGGAGGAAGAAGTACTTC
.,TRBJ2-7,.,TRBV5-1,CASRHYEQYF,TGCGCCAGCAGGCACTACGAGCAGTACTTC
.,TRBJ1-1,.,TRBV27,CASSFKGWTEAFF,TGTGCCAGCAGTTTTAAGGGGTGGACTGAAGCTTTCTTT
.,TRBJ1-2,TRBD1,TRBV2,CASSPGQGGYGYTF,TGTGCCAGCAGTCCGGGACAGGGGGGCTATGGCTACACCTTC
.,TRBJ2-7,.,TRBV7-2,CASSFYPGYEQYF,TGTGCCAGCAGCTTCTACCCGGGGTACGAGCAGTACTTC
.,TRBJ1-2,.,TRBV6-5,CATLRGYGYTF,TGTGCCACCCTTCGAGGGTATGGCTACACCTTC
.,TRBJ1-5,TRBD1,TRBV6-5,CASSKIQGQPQHF,TGTGCCAGCAGTAAAATACAGGGGCAGCCCCAGCATTTT
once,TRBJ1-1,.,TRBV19,CASSIALDRVGFMNTEAFF,TGTGCCAGTAGTATAGCCCTGGACAGAGTCGGTTTCATGAACACTGAAGCTTTCTTT
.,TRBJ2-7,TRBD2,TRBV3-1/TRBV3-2,CASSQDRTSGVYEQYF,TGTGCCAGCAGCCAAGACCGGACTAGCGGGGTTTACGAGCAGTACTTC
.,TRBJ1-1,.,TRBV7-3,CASRTQKNTEAFF,TGTGCCAGCAGAACCCAAAAGAACACTGAAGCTTTCTTT
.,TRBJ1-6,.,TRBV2,CASGGTGRSYNSPLHF,TGTGCCAGCGGGGGGACGGGTCGCTCCTATAATTCACCCCTCCACTTT
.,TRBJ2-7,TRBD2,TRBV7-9,CASSPAGGDEQYF,TGTGCCAGCAGCCCCGCGGGGGGGGACGAGCAGTACTTC
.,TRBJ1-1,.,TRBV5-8,CASSRAQEGLNTEAFF,TGTGCCAGCAGTCGCGCCCAGGAGGGCCTCAACACTGAAGCTTTCTTT
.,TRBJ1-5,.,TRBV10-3,CAISDYDQPQHF,TGTGCCATCAGTGATTATGATCAGCCCCAGCATTTT
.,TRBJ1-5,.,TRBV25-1,CASSESRDQPQHF,TGTGCCAGCAGTGAATCACGGGATCAGCCCCAGCATTTT
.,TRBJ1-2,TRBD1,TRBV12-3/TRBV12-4,CASSLTGGVGYTF,TGTGCCAGCAGCCTCACAGGGGGCGTTGGCTACACCTTC
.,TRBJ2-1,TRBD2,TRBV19,CASSIVSGGGSEQFF,TGTGCCAGTAGTATAGTTAGCGGGGGCGGAAGTGAGCAGTTCTTC
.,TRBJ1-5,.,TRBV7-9,CASSLGRVGQPQHF,TGTGCCAGCAGCTTAGGAAGGGTGGGGCAGCCCCAGCATTTT
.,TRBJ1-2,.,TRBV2,CASRVDRKNGYTF,TGTGCCAGCAGAGTCGACAGGAAAAATGGCTACACCTTC
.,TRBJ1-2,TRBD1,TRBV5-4,CASSPQGPANYGYTF,TGTGCCAGCAGCCCACAGGGGCCAGCTAACTATGGCTACACCTTC